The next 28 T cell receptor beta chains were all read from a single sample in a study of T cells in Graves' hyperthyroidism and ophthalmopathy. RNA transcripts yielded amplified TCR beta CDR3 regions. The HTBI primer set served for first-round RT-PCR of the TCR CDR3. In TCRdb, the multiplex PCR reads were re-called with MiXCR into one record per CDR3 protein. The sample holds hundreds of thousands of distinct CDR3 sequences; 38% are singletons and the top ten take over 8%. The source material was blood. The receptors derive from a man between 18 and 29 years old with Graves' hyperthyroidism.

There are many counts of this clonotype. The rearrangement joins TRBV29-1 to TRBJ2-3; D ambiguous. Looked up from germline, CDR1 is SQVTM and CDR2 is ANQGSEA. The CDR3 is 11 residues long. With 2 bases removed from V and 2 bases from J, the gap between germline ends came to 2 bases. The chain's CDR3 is CSVENTDTQYF. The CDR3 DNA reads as TGCAGCGTTGAAAACACAGATACGCAGTATTTT.

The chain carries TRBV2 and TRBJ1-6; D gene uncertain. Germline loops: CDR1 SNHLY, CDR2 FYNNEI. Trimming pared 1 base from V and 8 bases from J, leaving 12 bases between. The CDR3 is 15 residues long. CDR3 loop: CASSEEDLEDSPLHF. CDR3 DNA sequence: TGTGCCAGCAGTGAAGAGGACCTAGAAGATTCACCCCTCCACTTT.

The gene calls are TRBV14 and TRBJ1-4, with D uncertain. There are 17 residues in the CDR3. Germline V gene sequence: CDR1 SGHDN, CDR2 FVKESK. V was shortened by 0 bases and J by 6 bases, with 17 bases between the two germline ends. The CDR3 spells CASSQDVGLGGDEKLFF. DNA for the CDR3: TGTGCCAGCAGCCAAGACGTCGGTCTCGGAGGAGATGAAAAACTGTTTTTT.

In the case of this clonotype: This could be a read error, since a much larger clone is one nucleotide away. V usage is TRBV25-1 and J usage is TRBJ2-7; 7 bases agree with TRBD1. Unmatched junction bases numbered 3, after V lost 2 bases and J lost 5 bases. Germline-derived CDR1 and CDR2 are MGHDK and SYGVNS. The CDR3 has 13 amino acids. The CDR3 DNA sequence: TGTGCCAGCAGTGAAATAGGGGGCCACGAGCAGTACTTC. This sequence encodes CASSEIGGHEQYF.

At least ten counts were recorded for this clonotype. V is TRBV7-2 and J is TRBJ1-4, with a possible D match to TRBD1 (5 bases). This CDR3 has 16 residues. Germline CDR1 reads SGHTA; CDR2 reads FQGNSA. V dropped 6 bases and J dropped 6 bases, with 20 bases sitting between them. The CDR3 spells CASSSERGTEDEKLFF. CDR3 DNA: TGTGCCAGCAGTTCAGAGCGGGGGACGGAGGATGAAAAACTGTTTTTT.

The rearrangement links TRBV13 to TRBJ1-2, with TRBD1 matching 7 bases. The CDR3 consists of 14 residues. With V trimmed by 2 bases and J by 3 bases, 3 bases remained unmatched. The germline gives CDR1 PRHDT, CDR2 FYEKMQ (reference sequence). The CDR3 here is CASSLRQGHYGYTF. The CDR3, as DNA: TGTGCCAGCAGCTTAAGACAGGGTCACTATGGCTACACCTTC.

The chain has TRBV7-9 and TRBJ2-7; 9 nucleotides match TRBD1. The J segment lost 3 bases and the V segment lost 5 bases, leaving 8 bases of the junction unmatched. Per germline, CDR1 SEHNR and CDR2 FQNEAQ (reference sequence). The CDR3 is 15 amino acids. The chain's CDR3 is CASSAVTGGYYEQYF. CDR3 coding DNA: TGTGCCAGCAGCGCCGTGACAGGGGGGTACTACGAGCAGTACTTC.

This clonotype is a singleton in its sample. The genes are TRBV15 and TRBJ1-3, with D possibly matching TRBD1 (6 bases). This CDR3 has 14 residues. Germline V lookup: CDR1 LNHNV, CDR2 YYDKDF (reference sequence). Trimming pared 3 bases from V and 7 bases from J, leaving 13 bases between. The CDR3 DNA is TGTGCCACCAGCAGTTTGGGACACCGGAACACCATATATTTT. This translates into CATSSLGHRNTIYF.

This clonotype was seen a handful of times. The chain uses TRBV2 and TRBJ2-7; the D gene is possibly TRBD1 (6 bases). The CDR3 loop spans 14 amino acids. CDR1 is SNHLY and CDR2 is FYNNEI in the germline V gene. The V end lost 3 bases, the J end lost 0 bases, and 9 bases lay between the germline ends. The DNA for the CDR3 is TGTGCCAGCAGTGAGGACAGCTACTCCTACGAGCAGTACTTC. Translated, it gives CASSEDSYSYEQYF.

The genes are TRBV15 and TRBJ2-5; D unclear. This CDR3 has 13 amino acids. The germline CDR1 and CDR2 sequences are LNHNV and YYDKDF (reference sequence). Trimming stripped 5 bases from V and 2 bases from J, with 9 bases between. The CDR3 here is CATSERIQETQYF. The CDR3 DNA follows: TGTGCCACCAGCGAGCGAATTCAAGAGACCCAGTACTTC.

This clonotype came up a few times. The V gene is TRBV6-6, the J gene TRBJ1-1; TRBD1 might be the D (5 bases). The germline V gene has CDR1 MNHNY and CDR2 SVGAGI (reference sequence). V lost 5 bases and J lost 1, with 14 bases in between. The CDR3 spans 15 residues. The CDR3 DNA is TGTGCCAGCAGTGAAGTACCAGGGCCGAACACTGAAGCTTTCTTT. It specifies CASSEVPGPNTEAFF.

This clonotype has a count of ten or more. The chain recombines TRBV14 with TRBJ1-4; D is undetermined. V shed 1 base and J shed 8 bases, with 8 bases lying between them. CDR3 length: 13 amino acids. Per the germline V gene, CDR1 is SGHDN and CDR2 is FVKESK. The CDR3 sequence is CASSQGLREKLFF. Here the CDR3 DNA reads TGTGCCAGCAGCCAAGGGTTGAGAGAAAAACTGTTTTTT.

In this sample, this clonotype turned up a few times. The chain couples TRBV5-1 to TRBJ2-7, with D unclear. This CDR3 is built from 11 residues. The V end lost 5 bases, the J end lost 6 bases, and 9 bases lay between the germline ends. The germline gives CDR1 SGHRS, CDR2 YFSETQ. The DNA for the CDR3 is TGCGCCAGCAGATCCGAGACCGAGCAGTACTTC. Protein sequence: CASRSETEQYF. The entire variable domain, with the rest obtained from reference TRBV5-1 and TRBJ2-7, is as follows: KAGVTQTPRYLIKTRGQQVTLSCSPISGHRSVSWYQQTPGQGLQFLFEYFSETQRNKGNFPGRFSGRQFSNSRSEMNVSTLELGDSALYLCASRSETEQYFGPGTRLTVT.

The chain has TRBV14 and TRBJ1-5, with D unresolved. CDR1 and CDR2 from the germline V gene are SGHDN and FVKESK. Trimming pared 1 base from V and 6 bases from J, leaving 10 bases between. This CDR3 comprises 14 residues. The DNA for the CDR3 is TGTGCCAGCAGCCAAGGGGGAGTAGGTCAGCCCCAGCATTTT. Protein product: CASSQGGVGQPQHF.

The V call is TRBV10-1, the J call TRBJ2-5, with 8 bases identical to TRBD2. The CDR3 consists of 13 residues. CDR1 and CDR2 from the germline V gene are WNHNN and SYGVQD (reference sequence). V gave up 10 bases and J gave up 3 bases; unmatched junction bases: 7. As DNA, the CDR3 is TGCGCCATTACCGGGACTAGGGAAGAGACCCAGTACTTC. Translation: CAITGTREETQYF.

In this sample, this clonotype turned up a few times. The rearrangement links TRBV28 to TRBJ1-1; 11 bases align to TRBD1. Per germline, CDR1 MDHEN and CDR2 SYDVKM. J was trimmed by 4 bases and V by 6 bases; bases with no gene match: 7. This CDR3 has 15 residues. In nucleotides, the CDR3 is TGTGCCAGCAGGCTGGACAGGGGGCTGAGCACTGAAGCTTTCTTT. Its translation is CASRLDRGLSTEAFF.

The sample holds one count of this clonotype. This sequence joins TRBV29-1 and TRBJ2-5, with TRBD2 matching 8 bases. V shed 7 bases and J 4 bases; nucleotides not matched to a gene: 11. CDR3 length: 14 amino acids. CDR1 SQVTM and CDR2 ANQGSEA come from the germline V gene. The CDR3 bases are TGCAGCGGCGATGGCGGGGGGCCGGCAGAGACCCAGTACTTC. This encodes CSGDGGGPAETQYF.

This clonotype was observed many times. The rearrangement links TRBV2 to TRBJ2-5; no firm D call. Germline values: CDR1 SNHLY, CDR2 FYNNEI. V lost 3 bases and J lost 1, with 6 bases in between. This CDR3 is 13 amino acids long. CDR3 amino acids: CASSELPQETQYF. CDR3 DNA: TGTGCCAGCAGTGAGCTGCCCCAAGAGACCCAGTACTTC.

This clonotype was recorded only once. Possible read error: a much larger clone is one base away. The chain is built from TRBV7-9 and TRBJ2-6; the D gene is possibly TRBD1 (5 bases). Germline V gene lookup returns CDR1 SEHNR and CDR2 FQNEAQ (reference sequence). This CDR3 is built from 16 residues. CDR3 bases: TGTGCCAGCAGCTTACTGGTAACCCCTGGGGCCAACGTCCAGACTTTC. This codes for CASSLLVTPGANVQTF.

This CDR3 is CASSLVEPLWETQYF. CDR3 DNA sequence: TGTGCCAGCAGCTTAGTCGAGCCCCTGTGGGAGACCCAGTACTTC. V usage is TRBV7-9 and J usage is TRBJ2-5; D is unclear. Trimming cost V 1 base and J 5 bases, with 14 bases left between them. The CDR3 spans 15 residues. CDR1 and CDR2 from the germline V gene are SEHNR and FQNEAQ (reference sequence).

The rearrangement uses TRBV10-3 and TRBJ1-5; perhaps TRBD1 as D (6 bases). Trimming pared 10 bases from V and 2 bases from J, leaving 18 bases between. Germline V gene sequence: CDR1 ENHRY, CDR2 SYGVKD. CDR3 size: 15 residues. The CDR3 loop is CASSSGEVGNQPQHF. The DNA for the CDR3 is TGTGCCAGCAGCTCAGGGGAGGTGGGCAATCAGCCCCAGCATTTT.

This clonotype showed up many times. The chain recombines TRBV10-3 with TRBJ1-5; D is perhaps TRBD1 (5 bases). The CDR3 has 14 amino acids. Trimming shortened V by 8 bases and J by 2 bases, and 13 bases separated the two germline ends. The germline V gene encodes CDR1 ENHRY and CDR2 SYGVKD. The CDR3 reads CAIGGETGNQPQHF. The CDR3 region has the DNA TGTGCCATCGGGGGTGAGACGGGCAATCAGCCCCAGCATTTT.

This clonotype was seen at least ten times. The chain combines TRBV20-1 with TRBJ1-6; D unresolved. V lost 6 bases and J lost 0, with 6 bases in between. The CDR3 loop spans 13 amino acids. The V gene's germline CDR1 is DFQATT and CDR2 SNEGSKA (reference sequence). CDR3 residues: CSAVSSYNSPLHF. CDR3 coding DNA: TGCAGTGCGGTCAGCTCCTATAATTCACCCCTCCACTTT.

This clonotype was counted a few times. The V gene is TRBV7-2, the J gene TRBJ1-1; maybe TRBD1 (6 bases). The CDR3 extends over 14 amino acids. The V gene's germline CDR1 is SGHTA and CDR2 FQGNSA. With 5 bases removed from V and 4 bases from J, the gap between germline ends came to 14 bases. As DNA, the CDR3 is TGTGCCAGCAGCCTACAGGGACATCTCACTGAAGCTTTCTTT. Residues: CASSLQGHLTEAFF.

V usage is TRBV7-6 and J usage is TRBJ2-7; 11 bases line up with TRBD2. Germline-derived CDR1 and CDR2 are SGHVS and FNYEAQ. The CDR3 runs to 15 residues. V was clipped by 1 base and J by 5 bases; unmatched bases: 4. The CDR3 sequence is CASSLGLAGGNEQYF. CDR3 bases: TGTGCCAGCAGCTTAGGGCTAGCGGGAGGTAACGAGCAGTACTTC.

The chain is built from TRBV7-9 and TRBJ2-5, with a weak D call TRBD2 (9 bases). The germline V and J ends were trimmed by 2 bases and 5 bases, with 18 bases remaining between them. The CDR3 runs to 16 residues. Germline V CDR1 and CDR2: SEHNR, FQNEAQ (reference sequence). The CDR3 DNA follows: TGTGCCAGCAGCTTAATCGCGGGGGGGGACAGGGAGACCCAGTACTTC. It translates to CASSLIAGGDRETQYF.

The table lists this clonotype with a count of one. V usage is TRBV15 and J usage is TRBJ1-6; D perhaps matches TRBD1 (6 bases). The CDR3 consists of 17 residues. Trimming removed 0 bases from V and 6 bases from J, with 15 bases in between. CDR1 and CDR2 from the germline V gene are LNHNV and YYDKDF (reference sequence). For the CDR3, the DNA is TGTGCCACCAGCAGAGATCAGAACAGGGATGGTAATTCACCCCTCCACTTT. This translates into CATSRDQNRDGNSPLHF.

The CDR3 bases are TGTGCCAGCAGCCCGGGACACGGTAATGAAAAACTGTTTTTT. Protein product: CASSPGHGNEKLFF. The rearrangement joins TRBV2 to TRBJ1-4; perhaps TRBD1 as D (6 bases). Germline V lookup: CDR1 SNHLY, CDR2 FYNNEI. CDR3 size: 14 residues. Deletions cut 6 bases from V and 4 bases from J, with 12 bases between.